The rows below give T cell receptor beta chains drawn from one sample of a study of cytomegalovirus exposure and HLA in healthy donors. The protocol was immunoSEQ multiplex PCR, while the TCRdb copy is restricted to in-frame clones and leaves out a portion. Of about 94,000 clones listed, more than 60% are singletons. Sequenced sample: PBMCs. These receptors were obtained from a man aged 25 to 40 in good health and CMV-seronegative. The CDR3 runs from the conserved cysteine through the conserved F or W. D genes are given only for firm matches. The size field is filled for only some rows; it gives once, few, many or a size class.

CDR3nt: TGTGCCAGCAGTAAGCATGCGGGGGCTTCAGATACGCAGTATTTT
CDR3aa: CASSKHAGASDTQYF
j_gene: TRBJ2-3
abundance: .
d_gene: .
v_gene: TRBV6-4

CDR3nt: TGTGCCAGCAGCTCCTCGGGACAGGGTAAAGAAGCTTTCTTT
CDR3aa: CASSSSGQGKEAFF
j_gene: TRBJ1-1
abundance: .
d_gene: TRBD1
v_gene: TRBV7-3

CDR3nt: TGTGCCAGCTCACCGGATGCGGGAGGGCACGGGCAGTACTTC
CDR3aa: CASSPDAGGHGQYF
j_gene: TRBJ2-7
abundance: .
d_gene: TRBD2
v_gene: TRBV18

CDR3nt: TGTGCCAGCAGTTTATCGAGGAGCTCCTACAATGAGCAGTTCTTC
CDR3aa: CASSLSRSSYNEQFF
j_gene: TRBJ2-1
abundance: .
d_gene: .
v_gene: TRBV27

CDR3nt: TGCGCCAGCAGCTTCGGGGGGTATAGGCACACCGGGGAGCTGTTTTTT
CDR3aa: CASSFGGYRHTGELFF
j_gene: TRBJ2-2
abundance: .
d_gene: TRBD2
v_gene: TRBV5-1

CDR3nt: TGTGCTAGCAGCTTAGGGGACAGGGGGCTCGTCGAGCAGTACTTC
CDR3aa: CASSLGDRGLVEQYF
j_gene: TRBJ2-7
abundance: .
d_gene: TRBD1
v_gene: TRBV7-7

CDR3nt: TGTGCCAGCAGCTTCAGAGCAGGGAGGGAACCCCCGGAGACCCAGTACTTC
CDR3aa: CASSFRAGREPPETQYF
j_gene: TRBJ2-5
abundance: .
d_gene: TRBD2
v_gene: TRBV7-8

CDR3nt: TGTGCCAGCAGTGAGGGACAGACCCTGACAGATACGCAGTATTTT
CDR3aa: CASSEGQTLTDTQYF
j_gene: TRBJ2-3
abundance: few
d_gene: TRBD1
v_gene: TRBV6-1

CDR3nt: TGTGCCAGCAGTGGAGGGACAGTCGGTATTCGGCCCCAGCATTTT
CDR3aa: CASSGGTVGIRPQHF
j_gene: TRBJ1-5
abundance: once
d_gene: TRBD1
v_gene: TRBV2

CDR3nt: TGTGCCAGCAGTTTGCTTTCGGGGGGCACAGATACGCAGTATTTT
CDR3aa: CASSLLSGGTDTQYF
j_gene: TRBJ2-3
abundance: .
d_gene: .
v_gene: TRBV27

CDR3nt: TGTGCCAGCAGGCTCGGGACAGGTTCTAGCACAGATACGCAGTATTTT
CDR3aa: CASRLGTGSSTDTQYF
j_gene: TRBJ2-3
abundance: .
d_gene: TRBD1
v_gene: TRBV2

CDR3nt: TGTGCCAGCAGCCGGATGGGACAGGGTCTCTACAATGAGCAGTTCTTC
CDR3aa: CASSRMGQGLYNEQFF
j_gene: TRBJ2-1
abundance: .
d_gene: TRBD1
v_gene: TRBV4-2

CDR3nt: TGTGCCAGCAGCTTAGCGACTCCGGGGGCGCAGTATTTT
CDR3aa: CASSLATPGAQYF
j_gene: TRBJ2-3
abundance: .
d_gene: .
v_gene: TRBV7-9

CDR3nt: TGCGCCAGCAGCCAAGTAGTCGGTTCCTACGAGCAGTACTTC
CDR3aa: CASSQVVGSYEQYF
j_gene: TRBJ2-7
abundance: .
d_gene: .
v_gene: TRBV4-1

CDR3nt: TGTGCCAGCAGCTCATCCGGGAACTACAATGAGCAGTTCTTC
CDR3aa: CASSSSGNYNEQFF
j_gene: TRBJ2-1
abundance: .
d_gene: .
v_gene: TRBV9

CDR3nt: TGCAGCGTTGGGCGGCCGCATGAAGCTTTCTTT
CDR3aa: CSVGRPHEAFF
j_gene: TRBJ1-1
abundance: .
d_gene: .
v_gene: TRBV29-1

CDR3nt: TGTGCCAGCAGCCCAAATGGACAGGGGGCCGTCAATGAGCAGTTCTTC
CDR3aa: CASSPNGQGAVNEQFF
j_gene: TRBJ2-1
abundance: .
d_gene: TRBD1
v_gene: TRBV11-2

CDR3nt: TGTGCCAGCAGCTTAGATCGGGGGAGCGAAAAACTGTTTTTT
CDR3aa: CASSLDRGSEKLFF
j_gene: TRBJ1-4
abundance: .
d_gene: .
v_gene: TRBV7-9

CDR3nt: TGCGCCAGCAGGGGGTGGGGACAGGGTAAATCCTACGAGCAGTACTTC
CDR3aa: CASRGWGQGKSYEQYF
j_gene: TRBJ2-7
abundance: .
d_gene: TRBD1
v_gene: TRBV10-2

CDR3nt: TGTGCCAGCAGCTTGTTGCAGGGGGCGTTCGGCTACACCTTC
CDR3aa: CASSLLQGAFGYTF
j_gene: TRBJ1-2
abundance: .
d_gene: TRBD1
v_gene: TRBV5-6

CDR3nt: TGTGCCAGCAGTGAAGCGGGTTGGGACAGGGACTATGGCTACACCTTC
CDR3aa: CASSEAGWDRDYGYTF
j_gene: TRBJ1-2
abundance: .
d_gene: TRBD1
v_gene: TRBV6-1

CDR3nt: TGTGCCAGCAGTGAAGGACTAGCGGGAGCCGGGGAGCTGTTTTTT
CDR3aa: CASSEGLAGAGELFF
j_gene: TRBJ2-2
abundance: .
d_gene: TRBD2
v_gene: TRBV6-1

CDR3nt: TGCGCCAGCAGCTTGGTACCGGGAAGCTCCTACAATGAGCAGTTCTTC
CDR3aa: CASSLVPGSSYNEQFF
j_gene: TRBJ2-1
abundance: .
d_gene: .
v_gene: TRBV5-1

CDR3nt: TGTGCCAGCAGCTTATCCGACTCACCCACAGATACGCAGTATTTT
CDR3aa: CASSLSDSPTDTQYF
j_gene: TRBJ2-3
abundance: .
d_gene: .
v_gene: TRBV7-9

CDR3nt: TGTGCCAGCAGCGCCGGGGACAGGGTAAACGAGCAGTACTTC
CDR3aa: CASSAGDRVNEQYF
j_gene: TRBJ2-7
abundance: once
d_gene: TRBD1
v_gene: TRBV5-4

CDR3nt: TGTGCCAGCAGTTTAGGGACGCGGGGTGATTCACCCCTCCACTTT
CDR3aa: CASSLGTRGDSPLHF
j_gene: TRBJ1-6
abundance: .
d_gene: .
v_gene: TRBV28

CDR3nt: TGTGCCAGCAGTTTGGGCGGGGACAGGGTTCGACAGCCCCAGCATTTT
CDR3aa: CASSLGGDRVRQPQHF
j_gene: TRBJ1-5
abundance: .
d_gene: TRBD1
v_gene: TRBV28

CDR3nt: TGTGCCAGCAGTGTAGACAGAGGCTCTGGGGCCAACGTCCTGACTTTC
CDR3aa: CASSVDRGSGANVLTF
j_gene: TRBJ2-6
abundance: .
d_gene: .
v_gene: TRBV6-4

CDR3nt: TGTGCCAGCAGCCAATTCAATGAGCAGTTCTTC
CDR3aa: CASSQFNEQFF
j_gene: TRBJ2-1
abundance: once
d_gene: .
v_gene: TRBV5-4